Sequencing of this T cell receptor beta chain was carried out in a study of blood T cell repertoires in COVID-19. In the study overall: Acute and convalescent COVID-19 samples came from the United States, Italy and Spain. PBMCs, B-cell-depleted T cells, or T cells provided the cDNA or gDNA that made up the material.

Original analysis: Nucleated cell counts were estimated from reference gene primer amplification. The method was immunoSEQ multiplex PCR; TCRdb's version includes in-frame clones alone and lacks a portion of them. Clone size and the V and J calls come from that table; the DNA yielded D and trimming. This table has about 120,000 clones, 90% appearing once. This CDR3 is 13 amino acids long. Trimming took off 7 bases at V and 0 bases at J, with 7 bases between the two ends. Germline V CDR1 and CDR2: MDHEN, SYDVKM. This chain connects TRBV28 to TRBJ2-1; D uncertain. The sample was peripheral blood. This TCR was recovered from a human donor with active COVID-19. The donor label of this sample is uncertain. The CDR3 bases are TGTGCCAGCAATGGCTTCTCCTACAATGAGCAGTTCTTC. Translated, it gives CASNGFSYNEQFF.